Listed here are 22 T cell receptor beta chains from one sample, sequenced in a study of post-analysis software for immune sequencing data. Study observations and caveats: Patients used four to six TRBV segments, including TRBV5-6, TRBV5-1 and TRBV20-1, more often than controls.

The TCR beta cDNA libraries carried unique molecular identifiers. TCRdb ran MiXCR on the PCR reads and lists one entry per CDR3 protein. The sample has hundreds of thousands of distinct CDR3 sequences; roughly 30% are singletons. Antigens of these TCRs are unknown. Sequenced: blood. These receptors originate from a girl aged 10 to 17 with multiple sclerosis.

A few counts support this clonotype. CDR3 region: CASSLVSFGLADEQFF. Here the CDR3 DNA reads TGTGCCAGCAGCTTAGTTTCTTTCGGACTAGCAGATGAGCAGTTCTTC. The chain links TRBV7-9 to TRBJ2-1; TRBD2 aligns across 8 bases. V shed 1 base and J 8 bases; nucleotides not matched to a gene: 10. The CDR3 covers 16 residues. The germline V gene encodes CDR1 SEHNR and CDR2 FQNEAQ (reference sequence). Based on the CDR3 plus reference TRBV7-9 and TRBJ2-1, the full variable domain is DTGVSQNPRHKITKRGQNVTFRCDPISEHNRLYWYRQTLGQGPEFLTYFQNEAQLEKSRLLSDRFSAERPKGSFSTLEIQRTEQGDSAMYLCASSLVSFGLADEQFFGPGTRLTVL.

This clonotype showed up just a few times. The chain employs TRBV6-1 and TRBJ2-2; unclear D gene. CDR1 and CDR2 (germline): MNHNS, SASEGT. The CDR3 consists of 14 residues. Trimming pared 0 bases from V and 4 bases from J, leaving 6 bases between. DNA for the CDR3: TGTGCCAGCAGTGAAGCGGCATTCACCGGGGAGCTGTTTTTT. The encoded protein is CASSEAAFTGELFF.

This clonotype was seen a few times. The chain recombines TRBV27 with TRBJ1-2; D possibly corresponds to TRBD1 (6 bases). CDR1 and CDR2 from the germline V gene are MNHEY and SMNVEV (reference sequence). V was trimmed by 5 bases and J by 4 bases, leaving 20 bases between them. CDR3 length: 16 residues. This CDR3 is CASSDRGGGMGYGYTF. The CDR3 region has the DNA TGTGCCAGCAGTGATCGAGGGGGGGGAATGGGCTATGGCTACACCTTC.

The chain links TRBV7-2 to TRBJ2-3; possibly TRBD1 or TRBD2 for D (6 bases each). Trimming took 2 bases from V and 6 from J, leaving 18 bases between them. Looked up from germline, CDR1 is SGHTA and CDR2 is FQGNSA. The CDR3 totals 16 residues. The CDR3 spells CASSLRGAGLPDTQYF. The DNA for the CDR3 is TGTGCCAGCAGCTTAAGGGGGGCGGGTCTCCCGGATACGCAGTATTTT.

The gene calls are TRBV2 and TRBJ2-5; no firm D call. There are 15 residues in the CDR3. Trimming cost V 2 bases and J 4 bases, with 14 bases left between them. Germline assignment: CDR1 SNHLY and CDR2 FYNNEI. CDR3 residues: CASSEMGIVGETQYF. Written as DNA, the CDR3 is TGTGCCAGCAGTGAAATGGGGATCGTGGGAGAGACCCAGTACTTC.

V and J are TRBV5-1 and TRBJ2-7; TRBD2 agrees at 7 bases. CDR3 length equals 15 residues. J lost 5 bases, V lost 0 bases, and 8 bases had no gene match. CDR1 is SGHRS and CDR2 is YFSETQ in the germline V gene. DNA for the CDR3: TGCGCCAGCAGCTTGGTACGGGGGGAGGTAAACGAGCAGTACTTC. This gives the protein CASSLVRGEVNEQYF.

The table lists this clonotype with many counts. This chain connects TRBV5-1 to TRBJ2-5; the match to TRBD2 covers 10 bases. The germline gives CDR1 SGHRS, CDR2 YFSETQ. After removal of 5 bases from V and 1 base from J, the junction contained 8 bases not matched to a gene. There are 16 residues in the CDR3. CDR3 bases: TGCGCCAGCAGTGCCCCAAAGCGGGGGGGCCAAGAGACCCAGTACTTC. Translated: CASSAPKRGGQETQYF. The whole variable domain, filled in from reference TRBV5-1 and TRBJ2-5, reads KAGVTQTPRYLIKTRGQQVTLSCSPISGHRSVSWYQQTPGQGLQFLFEYFSETQRNKGNFPGRFSGRQFSNSRSEMNVSTLELGDSALYLCASSAPKRGGQETQYFGPGTRLLVL.

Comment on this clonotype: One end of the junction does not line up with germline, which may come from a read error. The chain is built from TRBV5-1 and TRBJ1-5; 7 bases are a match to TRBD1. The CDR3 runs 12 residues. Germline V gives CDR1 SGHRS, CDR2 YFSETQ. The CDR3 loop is CASSELGQRQHF. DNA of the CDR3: TGCGCCAGCAGCGAATTGGGACAGCGCCAGCATTTT.

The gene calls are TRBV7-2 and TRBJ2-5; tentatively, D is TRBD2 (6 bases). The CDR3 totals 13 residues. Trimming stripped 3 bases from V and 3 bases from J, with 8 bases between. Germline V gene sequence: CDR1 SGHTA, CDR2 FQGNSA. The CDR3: CASSFGGKETQYF. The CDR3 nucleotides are TGTGCCAGCAGCTTTGGCGGGAAAGAGACCCAGTACTTC.

The CDR3 bases are TGCGCCAGCAGCCAAGGTCGAACCGGCGGTACGCAGTATTTT. Its protein product is CASSQGRTGGTQYF. V gene TRBV5-1 combines with J gene TRBJ2-3; no reliable D call. V gave up 4 bases and J gave up 8 bases, with 17 bases separating them. CDR1 and CDR2 (germline): SGHRS, YFSETQ. The CDR3 loop spans 14 amino acids.

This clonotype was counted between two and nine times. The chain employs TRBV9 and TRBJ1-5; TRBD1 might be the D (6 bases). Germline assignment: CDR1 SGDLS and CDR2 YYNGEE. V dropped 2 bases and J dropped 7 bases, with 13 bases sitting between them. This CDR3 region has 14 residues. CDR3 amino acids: CASSVEGESQPQHF. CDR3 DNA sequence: TGTGCCAGCAGCGTGGAGGGGGAAAGCCAGCCCCAGCATTTT.

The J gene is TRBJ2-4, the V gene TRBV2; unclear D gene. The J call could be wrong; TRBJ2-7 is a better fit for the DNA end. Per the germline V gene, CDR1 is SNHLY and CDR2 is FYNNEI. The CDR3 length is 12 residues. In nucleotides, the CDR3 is TGTGCCAGCAGTGAAAACACCGGCGAGCAGTACTTC. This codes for CASSENTGEQYF.

CDR3 nucleotides: TGCGCCAGCAGCTTGGCCGAAAGGGACACTGAAGCTTTCTTT. Translation: CASSLAERDTEAFF. The rearrangement links TRBV5-1 to TRBJ1-1; no clear D. CDR1 and CDR2 from the germline V gene are SGHRS and YFSETQ. The V end was cut by 0 bases, the J end by 3 bases, with 9 bases between. This CDR3 is 14 amino acids long.

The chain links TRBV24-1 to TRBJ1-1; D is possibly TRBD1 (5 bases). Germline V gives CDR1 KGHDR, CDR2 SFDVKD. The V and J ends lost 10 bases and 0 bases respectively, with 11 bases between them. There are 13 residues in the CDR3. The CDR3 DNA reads TGTGCCACGGGGGACGGCATGAACACTGAAGCTTTCTTT. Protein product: CATGDGMNTEAFF.

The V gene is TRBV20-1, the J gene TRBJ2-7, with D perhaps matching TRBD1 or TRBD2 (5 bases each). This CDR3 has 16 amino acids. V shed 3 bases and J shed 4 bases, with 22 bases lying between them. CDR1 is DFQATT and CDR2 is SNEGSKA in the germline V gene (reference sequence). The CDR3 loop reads CSASAGDGAHPYEQYF. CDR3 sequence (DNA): TGCAGTGCTAGTGCGGGCGACGGGGCCCACCCATACGAGCAGTACTTC.

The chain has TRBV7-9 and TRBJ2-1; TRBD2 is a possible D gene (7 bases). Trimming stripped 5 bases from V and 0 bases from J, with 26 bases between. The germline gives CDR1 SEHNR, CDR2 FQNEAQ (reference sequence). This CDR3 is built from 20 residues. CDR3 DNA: TGTGCCAGCAGCCCTCGGGGGGACCGAGGGGGGTGGAGCTCCTACAATGAGCAGTTCTTC. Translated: CASSPRGDRGGWSSYNEQFF.

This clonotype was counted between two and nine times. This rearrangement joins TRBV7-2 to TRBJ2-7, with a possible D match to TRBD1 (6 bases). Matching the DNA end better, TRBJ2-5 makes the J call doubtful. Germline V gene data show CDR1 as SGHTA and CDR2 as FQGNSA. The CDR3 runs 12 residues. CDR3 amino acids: CASERGWETQYF. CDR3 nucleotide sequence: TGTGCCAGCGAGAGGGGGTGGGAGACCCAGTACTTC.

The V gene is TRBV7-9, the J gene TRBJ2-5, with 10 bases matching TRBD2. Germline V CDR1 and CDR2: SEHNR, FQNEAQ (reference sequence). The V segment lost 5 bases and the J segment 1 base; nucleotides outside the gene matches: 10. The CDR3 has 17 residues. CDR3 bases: TGTGCCAGCAGCCGATTTTTCGGACTAGCGGTCCAAGAGACCCAGTACTTC. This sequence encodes CASSRFFGLAVQETQYF.

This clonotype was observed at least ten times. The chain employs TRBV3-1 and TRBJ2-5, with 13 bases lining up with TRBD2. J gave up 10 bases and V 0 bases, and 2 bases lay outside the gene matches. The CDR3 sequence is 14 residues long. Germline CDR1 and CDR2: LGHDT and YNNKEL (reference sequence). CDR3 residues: CASSQEGTSGVQYF. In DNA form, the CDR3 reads TGTGCCAGCAGCCAAGAAGGGACTAGCGGGGTCCAGTACTTC.

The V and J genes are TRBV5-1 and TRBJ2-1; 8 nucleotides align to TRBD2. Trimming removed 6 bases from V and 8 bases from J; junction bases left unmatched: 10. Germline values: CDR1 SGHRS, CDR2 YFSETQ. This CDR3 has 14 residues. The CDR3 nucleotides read TGCGCCAGCATGACGTCAGCCGGGGGGGATGAGCAGTTCTTC. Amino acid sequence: CASMTSAGGDEQFF. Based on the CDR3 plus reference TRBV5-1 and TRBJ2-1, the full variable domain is KAGVTQTPRYLIKTRGQQVTLSCSPISGHRSVSWYQQTPGQGLQFLFEYFSETQRNKGNFPGRFSGRQFSNSRSEMNVSTLELGDSALYLCASMTSAGGDEQFFGPGTRLTVL.

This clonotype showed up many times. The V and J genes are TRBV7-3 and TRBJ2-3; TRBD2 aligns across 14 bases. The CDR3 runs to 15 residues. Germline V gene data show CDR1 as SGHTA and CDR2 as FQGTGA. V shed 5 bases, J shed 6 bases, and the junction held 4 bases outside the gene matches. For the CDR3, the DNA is TGTGCCAGCAGCGACCGGACTAGCGGGGGGGATACGCAGTATTTT. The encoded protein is CASSDRTSGGDTQYF.

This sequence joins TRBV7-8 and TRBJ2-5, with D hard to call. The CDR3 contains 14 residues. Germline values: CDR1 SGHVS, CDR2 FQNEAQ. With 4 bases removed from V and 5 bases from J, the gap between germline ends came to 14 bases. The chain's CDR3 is CASSSAPVGETQYF. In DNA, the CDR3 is TGTGCCAGCAGCTCGGCCCCGGTGGGGGAGACCCAGTACTTC. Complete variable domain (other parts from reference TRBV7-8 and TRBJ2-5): GAGVSQSPRYKVAKRGQDVALRCDPISGHVSLFWYQQALGQGPEFLTYFQNEAQLDKSGLPSDRFFAERPEGSVSTLKIQRTQQEDSAVYLCASSSAPVGETQYFGPGTRLLVL.